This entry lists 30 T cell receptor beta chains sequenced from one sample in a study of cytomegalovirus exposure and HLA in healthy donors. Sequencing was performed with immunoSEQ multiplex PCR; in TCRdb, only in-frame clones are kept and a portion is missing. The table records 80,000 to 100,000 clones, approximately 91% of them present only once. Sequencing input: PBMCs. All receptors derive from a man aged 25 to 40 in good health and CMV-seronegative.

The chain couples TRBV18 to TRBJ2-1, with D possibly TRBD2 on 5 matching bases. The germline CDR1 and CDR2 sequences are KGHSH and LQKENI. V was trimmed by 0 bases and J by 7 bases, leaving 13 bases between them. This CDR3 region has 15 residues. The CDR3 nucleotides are TGTGCCAGCTCACCACCTTTGCGGGTTGGGAATGAGCAGTTCTTC. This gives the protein CASSPPLRVGNEQFF.

CDR3 sequence reads: CSVEIFGTSGANVEQFF. CDR3 nucleotide sequence: TGCAGCGTTGAAATCTTTGGGACTAGCGGGGCGAATGTTGAGCAGTTCTTC. This chain links TRBV29-1 with TRBJ2-1, with 13 bases identical to TRBD2. The CDR3 has 17 residues. Germline trimming cut 2 bases from V and 9 bases from J; bases unmatched to any gene: 13. Germline V gene sequence: CDR1 SQVTM, CDR2 ANQGSEA.

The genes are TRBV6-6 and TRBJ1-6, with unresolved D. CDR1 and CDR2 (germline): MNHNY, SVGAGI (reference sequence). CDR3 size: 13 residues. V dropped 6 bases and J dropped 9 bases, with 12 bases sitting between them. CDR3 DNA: TGTGCCAGCAGCGGTTCCGAGGGTTCACCCCTCCACTTT. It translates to CASSGSEGSPLHF.

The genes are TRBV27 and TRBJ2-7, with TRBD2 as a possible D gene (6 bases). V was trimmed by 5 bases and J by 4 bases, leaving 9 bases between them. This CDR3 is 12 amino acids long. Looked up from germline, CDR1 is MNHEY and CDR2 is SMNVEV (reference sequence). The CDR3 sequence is CASSGRDYEQYF. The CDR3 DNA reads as TGTGCCAGCAGTGGGCGGGATTACGAGCAGTACTTC.

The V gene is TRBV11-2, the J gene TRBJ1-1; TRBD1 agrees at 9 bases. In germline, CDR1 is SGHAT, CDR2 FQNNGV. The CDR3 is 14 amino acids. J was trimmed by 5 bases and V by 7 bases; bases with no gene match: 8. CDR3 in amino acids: CASIAYGQGTEAFF. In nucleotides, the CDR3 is TGTGCCAGCATCGCTTACGGACAGGGGACTGAAGCTTTCTTT. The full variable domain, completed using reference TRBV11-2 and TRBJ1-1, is EAGVAQSPRYKIIEKRQSVAFWCNPISGHATLYWYQQILGQGPKLLIQFQNNGVVDDSQLPKDRFSAERLKGVDSTLKIQPAKLEDSAVYLCASIAYGQGTEAFFGQGTRLTVV.

CDR3 DNA sequence: TGTGCCAGCAGCCCCTCTTTAGGGGGTTCCTACGAGCAGTACTTC. This gives the protein CASSPSLGGSYEQYF. V is TRBV6-1 and J is TRBJ2-7; tentatively, D is TRBD1 (6 bases). V gave up 6 bases and J gave up 1 base, with 16 bases separating them. Germline CDR1 and CDR2: MNHNS and SASEGT. The CDR3 totals 15 residues.

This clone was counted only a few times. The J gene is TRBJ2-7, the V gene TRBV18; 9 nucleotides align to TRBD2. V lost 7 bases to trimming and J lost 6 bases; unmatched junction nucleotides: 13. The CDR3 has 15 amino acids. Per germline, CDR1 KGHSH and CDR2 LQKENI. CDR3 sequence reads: CASFVRSGSLSEQYF. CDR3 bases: TGTGCCAGCTTTGTTCGTAGCGGGAGTTTATCCGAGCAGTACTTC.

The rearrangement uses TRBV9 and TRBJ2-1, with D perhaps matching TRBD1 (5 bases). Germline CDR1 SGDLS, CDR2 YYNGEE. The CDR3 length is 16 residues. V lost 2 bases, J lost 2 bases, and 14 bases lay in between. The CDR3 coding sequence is TGTGCCAGCAGCGTCCAGGGCGGTGGCGCCTACAATGAGCAGTTCTTC. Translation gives CASSVQGGGAYNEQFF. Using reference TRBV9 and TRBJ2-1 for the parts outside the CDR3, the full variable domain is DSGVTQTPKHLITATGQRVTLRCSPRSGDLSVYWYQQSLDQGLQFLIQYYNGEERAKGNILERFSAQQFPDLHSELNLSSLELGDSALYFCASSVQGGGAYNEQFFGPGTRLTVL.

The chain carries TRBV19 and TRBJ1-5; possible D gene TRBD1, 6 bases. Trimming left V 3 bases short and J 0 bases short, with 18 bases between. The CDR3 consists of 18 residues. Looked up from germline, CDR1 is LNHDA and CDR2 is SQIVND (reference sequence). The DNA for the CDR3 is TGTGCCAGTAGTATCCCCCCGAAAACAGGGAATAGCAATCAGCCCCAGCATTTT. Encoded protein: CASSIPPKTGNSNQPQHF.

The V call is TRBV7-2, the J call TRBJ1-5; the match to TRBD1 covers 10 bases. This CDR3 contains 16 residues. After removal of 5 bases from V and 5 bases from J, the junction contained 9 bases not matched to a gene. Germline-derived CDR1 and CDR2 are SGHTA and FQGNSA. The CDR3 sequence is CASSQRGGTGDQPQHF. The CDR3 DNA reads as TGTGCCAGCAGCCAACGTGGTGGGACAGGGGATCAGCCCCAGCATTTT.

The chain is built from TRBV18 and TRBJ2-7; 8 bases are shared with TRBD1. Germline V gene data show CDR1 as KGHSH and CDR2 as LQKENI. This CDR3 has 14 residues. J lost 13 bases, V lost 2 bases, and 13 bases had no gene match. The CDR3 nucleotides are TGTGCCAGCTCACCATCGATCGACAGGGGTGGGGTTTACTTC. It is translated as CASSPSIDRGGVYF.

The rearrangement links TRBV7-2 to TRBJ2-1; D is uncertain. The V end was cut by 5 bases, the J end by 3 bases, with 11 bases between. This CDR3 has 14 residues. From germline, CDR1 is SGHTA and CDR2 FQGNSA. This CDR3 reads CASSPGKIYNEQFF. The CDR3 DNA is TGTGCCAGCAGCCCAGGTAAGATCTACAATGAGCAGTTCTTC.

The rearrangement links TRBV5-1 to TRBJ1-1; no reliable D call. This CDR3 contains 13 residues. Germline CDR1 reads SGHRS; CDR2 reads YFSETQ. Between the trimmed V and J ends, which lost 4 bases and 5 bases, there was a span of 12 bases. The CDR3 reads CASSPVGGTEAFF. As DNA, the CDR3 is TGCGCCAGCAGCCCGGTCGGCGGGACTGAAGCTTTCTTT.

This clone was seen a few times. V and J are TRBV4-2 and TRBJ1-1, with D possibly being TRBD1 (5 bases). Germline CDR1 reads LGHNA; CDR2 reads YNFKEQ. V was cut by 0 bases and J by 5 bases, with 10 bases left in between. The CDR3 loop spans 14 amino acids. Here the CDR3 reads CASSQDAGGTEAFF. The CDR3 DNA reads TGTGCCAGCAGCCAAGATGCCGGGGGTACTGAAGCTTTCTTT.

DNA for the CDR3: TGTGCCATCAGTGAGGGTACGGGACAGTATAATTCACCCCTCCACTTT. This gives the protein CAISEGTGQYNSPLHF. V is TRBV10-3 and J is TRBJ1-6, with TRBD1 matching 7 bases. V was clipped by 2 bases and J by 4 bases; unmatched bases: 5. The CDR3 sequence is 16 residues long. Looked up from germline, CDR1 is ENHRY and CDR2 is SYGVKD.

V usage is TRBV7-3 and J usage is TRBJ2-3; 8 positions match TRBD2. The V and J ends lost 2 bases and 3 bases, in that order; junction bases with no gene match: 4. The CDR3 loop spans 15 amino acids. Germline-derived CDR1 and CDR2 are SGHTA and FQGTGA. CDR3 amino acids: CASSLLSSGTDTQYF. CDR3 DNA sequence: TGTGCCAGCAGCTTATTGTCTAGCGGGACAGATACGCAGTATTTT.

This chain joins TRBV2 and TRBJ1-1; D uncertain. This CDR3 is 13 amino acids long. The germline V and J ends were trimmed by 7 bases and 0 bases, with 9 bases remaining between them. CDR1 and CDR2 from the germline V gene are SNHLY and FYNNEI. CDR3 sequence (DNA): TGTGCCAGCAAGAGAATGGTGAACACTGAAGCTTTCTTT. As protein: CASKRMVNTEAFF.

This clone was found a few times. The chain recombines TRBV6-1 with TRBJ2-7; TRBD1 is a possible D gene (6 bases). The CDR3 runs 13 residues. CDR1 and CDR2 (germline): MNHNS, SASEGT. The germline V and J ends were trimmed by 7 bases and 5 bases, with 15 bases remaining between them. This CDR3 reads CASNAGDVHEQYF. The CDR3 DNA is TGTGCCAGCAACGCAGGGGACGTCCACGAGCAGTACTTC.

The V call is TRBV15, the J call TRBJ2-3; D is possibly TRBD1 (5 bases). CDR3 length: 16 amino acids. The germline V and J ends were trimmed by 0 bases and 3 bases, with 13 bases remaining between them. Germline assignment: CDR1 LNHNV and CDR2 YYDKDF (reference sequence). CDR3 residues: CATSRDRPGLTDTQYF. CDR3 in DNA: TGTGCCACCAGCAGAGATCGGCCAGGGCTGACAGATACGCAGTATTTT.

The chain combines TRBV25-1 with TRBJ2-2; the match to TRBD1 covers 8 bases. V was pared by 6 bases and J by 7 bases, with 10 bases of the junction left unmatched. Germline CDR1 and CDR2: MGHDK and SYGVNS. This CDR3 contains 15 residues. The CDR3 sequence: CASRNNRGNGGELFF. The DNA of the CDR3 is TGTGCCAGCAGGAACAACAGGGGGAACGGCGGGGAGCTGTTTTTT.

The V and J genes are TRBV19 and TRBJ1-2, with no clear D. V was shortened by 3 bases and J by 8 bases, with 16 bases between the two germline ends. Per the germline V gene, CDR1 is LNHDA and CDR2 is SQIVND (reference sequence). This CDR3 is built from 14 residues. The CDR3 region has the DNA TGTGCCAGTAGTATCCCACCAAATGGAGTAGGCTACACCTTC. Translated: CASSIPPNGVGYTF.

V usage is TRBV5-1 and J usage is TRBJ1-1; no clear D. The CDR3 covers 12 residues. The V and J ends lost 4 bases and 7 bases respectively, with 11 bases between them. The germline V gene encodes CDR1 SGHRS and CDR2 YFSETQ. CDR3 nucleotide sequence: TGCGCCAGCAGCCAGACCGCGGATGAAGCTTTCTTT. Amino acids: CASSQTADEAFF.

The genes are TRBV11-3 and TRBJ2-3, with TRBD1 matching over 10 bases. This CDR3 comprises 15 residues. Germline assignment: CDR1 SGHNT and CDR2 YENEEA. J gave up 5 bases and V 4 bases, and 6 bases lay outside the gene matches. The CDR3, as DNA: TGTGCCAGCAGCTCTCCGTGGGACAGGGGAGATACGCAGTATTTT. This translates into CASSSPWDRGDTQYF.

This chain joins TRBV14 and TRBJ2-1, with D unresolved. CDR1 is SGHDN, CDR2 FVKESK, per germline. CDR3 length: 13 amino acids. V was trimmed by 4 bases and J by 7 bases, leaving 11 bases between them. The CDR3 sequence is CASSPAIWNEQFF. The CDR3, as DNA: TGTGCCAGCAGCCCCGCGATTTGGAATGAGCAGTTCTTC.

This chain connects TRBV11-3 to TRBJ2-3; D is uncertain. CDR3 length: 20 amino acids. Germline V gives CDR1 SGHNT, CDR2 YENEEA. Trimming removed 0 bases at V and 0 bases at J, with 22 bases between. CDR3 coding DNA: TGTGCCAGCAGCTTAGATCACCAGGAAACCGTAGGAACTAGCACAGATACGCAGTATTTT. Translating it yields CASSLDHQETVGTSTDTQYF.

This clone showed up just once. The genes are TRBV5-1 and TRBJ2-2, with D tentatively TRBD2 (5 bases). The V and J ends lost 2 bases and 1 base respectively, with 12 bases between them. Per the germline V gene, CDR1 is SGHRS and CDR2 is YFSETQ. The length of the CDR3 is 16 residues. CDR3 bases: TGCGCCAGCAGCTTTTCCAGCGCGGGGAACACCGGGGAGCTGTTTTTT. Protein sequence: CASSFSSAGNTGELFF.

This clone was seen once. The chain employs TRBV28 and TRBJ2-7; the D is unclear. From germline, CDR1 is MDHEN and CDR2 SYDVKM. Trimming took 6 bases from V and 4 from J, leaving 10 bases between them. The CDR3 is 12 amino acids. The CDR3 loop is CASRAEVYEQYF. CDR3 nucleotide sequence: TGTGCCAGCAGGGCAGAAGTATACGAGCAGTACTTC. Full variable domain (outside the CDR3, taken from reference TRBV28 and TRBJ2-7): DVKVTQSSRYLVKRTGEKVFLECVQDMDHENMFWYRQDPGLGLRLIYFSYDVKMKEKGDIPEGYSVSREKKERFSLILESASTNQTSMYLCASRAEVYEQYFGPGTRLTVT.

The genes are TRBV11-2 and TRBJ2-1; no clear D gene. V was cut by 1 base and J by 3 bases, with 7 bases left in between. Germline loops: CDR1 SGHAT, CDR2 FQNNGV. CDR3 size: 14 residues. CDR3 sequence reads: CASSLVQSYNEQFF. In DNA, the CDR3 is TGTGCCAGCAGCTTAGTACAGAGCTACAATGAGCAGTTCTTC.

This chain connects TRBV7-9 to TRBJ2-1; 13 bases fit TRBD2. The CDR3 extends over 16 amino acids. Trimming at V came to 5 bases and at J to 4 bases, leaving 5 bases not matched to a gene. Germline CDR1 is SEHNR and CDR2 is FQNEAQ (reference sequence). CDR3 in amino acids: CASSLGLAGMYNEQFF. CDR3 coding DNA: TGTGCCAGCAGCCTGGGACTAGCGGGGATGTACAATGAGCAGTTCTTC.

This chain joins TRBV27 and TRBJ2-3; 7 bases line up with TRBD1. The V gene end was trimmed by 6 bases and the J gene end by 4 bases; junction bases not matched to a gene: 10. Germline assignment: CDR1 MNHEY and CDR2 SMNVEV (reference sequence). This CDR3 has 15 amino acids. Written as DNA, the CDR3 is TGTGCCAGCAGCCCCGGGACAGAAGGTTCAGATACGCAGTATTTT. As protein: CASSPGTEGSDTQYF.